The present T cell receptor (beta chain) was sequenced within a study of beta chain features in type 1 diabetes (dated by TCRdb to the late 2010s). In terms of the full investigation: Patients and healthy donors did not differ in mean age, gender distribution, total cell number or subset yield. A total of over 90,000,000 sorted cells were examined across all samples, and a strong correlation was observed between cell number per subset and RNA yield. The study compared the TCRB repertoires of sorted circulating CD4+ T cell subsets in recently diagnosed type 1 diabetes patients with those in matched healthy donors. Regulatory and stem cell-like memory subsets were isolated from only 8 patients and about 8 healthy donors, whereas naive and central memory subsets came from all 30 or so donors.

The CDR3 covers 16 residues, taking in both the cysteine and the phenylalanine. Just CDR3 DNA is preserved here, 48 bases in frame from base 1. The germline V gene yields SGHRS for CDR1 and YFSETQ for CDR2. Each donor gave one peripheral blood draw, averaging around 0.11 L, which was collected into heparinised tubes. A BD FACSAria II was used to sort naive, central memory, regulatory and stem cell-like memory CD4+ T cells with a panel that included CD45RO, CCR7, CD25, CD127, CD95 and CD27. Every sorted population had a purity above 98%. PBMCs were separated immediately by Lymphoprep density gradient centrifugation and were stained directly, without being cultured. So that batch effects would be minimized, each experiment stained and sorted samples in pairs, pairing one healthy donor with one patient. The entire isolated RNA was reverse transcribed using the High Capacity cDNA Reverse Transcription Kit, and thus expressed TCRB transcripts were sequenced. Deep immunoSEQ sequencing was applied to naive, central memory and regulatory T cell samples, giving an average of around 3.8 million total reads per sample. Sorted cells were lysed in RLT buffer, and RNA was extracted using DNase-treated RNeasy Micro or Mini kits according to cell number. To prevent cross-contamination, each cell subset was processed individually, whereas patient and healthy donor samples were processed jointly. TCRB sequences were amplified from cDNA with the immunoSEQ multiplex PCR, producing 87-bp fragments spanning the CDR3 region. Amplicons were sequenced on the Illumina HiSeq platform. Regarding the original processing steps: Synthetic template baselines were used to correct PCR bias computationally, reads within Hamming distance 2 were collapsed, and singletons that could not be merged were discarded. Reads were aligned to IMGT to assign V, D and J genes, CDR3 length, and insertions or deletions at six rearrangement sites. Within each subset, clonotype counts were normalized to sorted cell number, and only after that were true diversity and Gini coefficients computed with the tcR R package. The overlap coefficient, calculated on TCRB nucleotide sequences, was used to measure repertoire sharing. This immuneACCESS table, as held by TCRdb, lists in-frame sequences with V and J called but not all clones. Of the missing ones, under half trace to an unresolved V gene in checked studies; the others have no known cause. V, J and clone size were drawn from that table, and D and trimming were deduced from the DNA. Across this sample there are some 150,000 clones, with over 8.5% seen only once. The top ten clonotypes cover about 2% of the sample.

Results and caveats for the whole study, not just this receptor: Because cDNA was sequenced instead of genomic DNA, activated cells with high expression could be over-represented, although the groups did not differ in activation or CD3 levels. Only small numbers of individuals were included in the HLA sub-analyses, which left unresolved whether HLA type had any influence on TCRB rearrangement. The naive, central memory and regulatory TCRB repertoires appeared to resemble one another more closely among patients than among healthy donors. Fewer insertions and more nucleotide deletions at VDJ recombination sites were observed in patients with type 1 diabetes, implying thymic rearrangement abnormalities. A moderate but significant shortening of TCRB CDR3 length was observed in type 1 diabetes patients in all four CD4+ subsets. PCR may preferentially amplify shorter templates, but because patient and control samples were amplified and corrected together, any resulting skew would affect both groups equally.

On this clone itself: The clone's antigen remains unknown. Relative to the germline gene, one junction end is altered; a read error may explain this.

The specimen was central memory CD4+ T cells from blood. This TCR was recovered from a man between 18 and 35 years old in good health. The chain couples TRBV5-1 to TRBJ2-1, with 9 bases matching TRBD2. CDR3 protein: CASSLQTSGSYNGQFF. The nucleotide sequence reads as follows: TGCGCCAGCAGCCTCCAGACTAGCGGATCCTACAATGGGCAGTTCTTC.